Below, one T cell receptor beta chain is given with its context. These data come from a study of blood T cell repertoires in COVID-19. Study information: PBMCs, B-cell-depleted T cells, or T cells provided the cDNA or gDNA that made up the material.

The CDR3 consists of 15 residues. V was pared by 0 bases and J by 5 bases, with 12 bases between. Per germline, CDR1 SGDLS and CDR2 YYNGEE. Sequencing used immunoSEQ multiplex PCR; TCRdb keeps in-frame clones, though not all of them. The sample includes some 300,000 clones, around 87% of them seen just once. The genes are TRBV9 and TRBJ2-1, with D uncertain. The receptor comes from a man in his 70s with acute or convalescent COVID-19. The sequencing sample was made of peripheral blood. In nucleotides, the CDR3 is TGTGCCAGCAGCGTAGATGTATGGCACAACAATGAGCAGTTCTTC. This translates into CASSVDVWHNNEQFF. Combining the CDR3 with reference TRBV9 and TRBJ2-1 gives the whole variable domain DSGVTQTPKHLITATGQRVTLRCSPRSGDLSVYWYQQSLDQGLQFLIQYYNGEERAKGNILERFSAQQFPDLHSELNLSSLELGDSALYFCASSVDVWHNNEQFFGPGTRLTVL.